These 9 T cell receptor beta chains share one sample of origin, sequenced in a study of tumor-infiltrating lymphocytes in primary liver carcinoma. The researchers obtained blood RNA from unsorted whole blood and also extracted germline DNA. A constant-region primer primed TCR beta cDNA synthesis from 400 to 600 ng of total RNA. Investigators got TCR beta libraries out of three nested multiplex PCR rounds, done with slightly modified ARM-PCR. Two initial PCR rounds of 10 to 11 cycles each paired TRBV1-TRBV30 forward primers with a C-beta reverse primer. In TCRdb, the multiplex PCR reads were re-called with MiXCR into one record per CDR3 protein. Here the sample spans some 200,000 distinct CDR3 sequences, less than 75% being singletons. The sample taken for sequencing was peripheral blood. All receptors derive from an older woman with primary liver carcinoma and hepatitis B virus infection.

Worth noting for this clonotype: Being one base from a much bigger clone, this may be a read error. This rearrangement joins TRBV6-2 or TRBV6-3 to TRBJ2-6, with no clear D. This CDR3 has 17 residues. The V end was cut by 0 bases, the J end by 12 bases, with 21 bases between. Germline-derived CDR1 and CDR2 are MNHEY and SVGEGT. CDR3 coding DNA: TGTGCCAGCAGTTACTCGCTCGCGCTGGGCGGACGTAGCGTCCTGACTTTC. As protein: CASSYSLALGGRSVLTF.

The V call is TRBV11-2, the J call TRBJ2-6; D is ambiguous. The germline V gene encodes CDR1 SGHAT and CDR2 FQNNGV. CDR3 size: 17 residues. Trimming removed 1 base from V and 4 bases from J, with 14 bases in between. As DNA, the CDR3 is TGTGCCAGCAGCTTAGCCCAGGAGTGGGCCGGGGCCAACGTCCTGACTTTC. The encoded protein is CASSLAQEWAGANVLTF.

This clonotype is medium-sized within its sample. The V call is TRBV11-3, the J call TRBJ2-1; a possible D gene is TRBD1 (5 bases). V lost 4 bases and J lost 12, with 16 bases in between. Germline CDR1 is SGHNT and CDR2 is YENEEA. The CDR3 extends over 13 amino acids. The chain's CDR3 is CASSSPRVRGQFF. The CDR3 nucleotides read TGTGCCAGCAGCTCACCTCGGGTTAGGGGGCAGTTCTTC.

This clonotype is a singleton in its sample. It may be a read error: a sequence one base away is much more abundant. The chain carries TRBV12-3 or TRBV12-4 and TRBJ2-3, with 8 bases aligning to TRBD1. This CDR3 has 14 amino acids. V shed 6 bases and J 4 bases; nucleotides not matched to a gene: 6. CDR3 region: CASREQGVADTQYF. CDR3 nucleotides: TGTGCCAGCAGGGAACAGGGGGTGGCAGATACGCAGTATTTT.

Notes on this clonotype: It may be a read error: a sequence one base away is much more abundant. J is TRBJ1-2 and V is TRBV12-3 or TRBV12-4; D is possibly TRBD1 (5 bases). V was clipped by 5 bases and J by 5 bases, with 15 bases between them. The CDR3 covers 14 residues. CDR3 DNA: TGTGCCAGCAGTCCCCGACAGAGGAGGTATGGCTACACCTTC. Protein: CASSPRQRRYGYTF.

A remark on this clonotype: No conserved phenylalanine or tryptophan is present at the end of the CDR3, so a read error is the likely explanation. The chain joins TRBV5-6 to TRBJ2-5; D perhaps matches TRBD2 (6 bases). This CDR3 region has 16 residues. V was pared by 2 bases and J by 1 base, with 15 bases between. Germline V CDR1 and CDR2: SGHDT, YYEEEE. The CDR3 protein is CASSFPGDASQETQYL. Written as DNA, the CDR3 is TGTGCCAGCAGCTTCCCGGGGGATGCAAGCCAAGAGACCCAGTACCTC.

Remarks on this clonotype: A junction end diverges from the germline sequence, so it may reflect a read error. The V and J genes are TRBV4-2 and TRBJ2-7, with 7 bases identical to TRBD2. Germline CDR1 reads LGHNA; CDR2 reads YNFKEQ. There are 17 residues in the CDR3. CDR3 region: CASNQDSRGTSSYEHYF. CDR3 coding DNA: TGTGCCAGCAACCAAGATTCGCGGGGGACTTCATCCTACGAGCACTACTTC.

This clonotype came up many times. This sequence joins TRBV29-1 and TRBJ1-2, with TRBD1 matching over 8 bases. The CDR3 is 11 residues long. Germline CDR1 SQVTM, CDR2 ANQGSEA. J was trimmed by 8 bases and V by 7 bases; bases with no gene match: 6. CDR3 bases: TGCAGCGCCGGACAGGGAAACGGCTACACCTTC. Amino acid sequence: CSAGQGNGYTF.

Remarks on this clonotype: An end of the junction does not agree with germline; a read error may underlie this. The chain carries TRBV4-1 and TRBJ2-3, with 8 bases lining up with TRBD2. The CDR3 loop spans 17 amino acids. Per the germline V gene, CDR1 is MGHRA and CDR2 is YSYEKL. The CDR3 DNA is TGCGCCAGCAGCCACACCAGCGGGGGCGTTAGCACTGATACGCAGTATTTT. Translation: CASSHTSGGVSTDTQYF.